Below are 15 T cell receptor beta chains sequenced from a single sample in a study of post-analysis software for immune sequencing data. The study's findings and limits: In patients, about 5 TRBV segments were more frequent than in controls, with TRBV5-6, TRBV5-1 and TRBV20-1 among them.

Each TCR beta cDNA library carried unique molecular identifiers. TCRdb reprocessed the PCR reads with MiXCR, giving one entry per CDR3 protein. The sample has a few hundred thousand distinct CDR3 sequences; around 40% are singletons. These receptors have no known antigen. Sequencing was done on a sample of blood. The receptor source for this set is a girl aged 5-17 years with multiple sclerosis.

The sample holds one count of this clonotype. The gene calls are TRBV27 and TRBJ1-2, with D possibly TRBD1 on 6 matching bases. The CDR3 is 13 residues long. Germline V CDR1 and CDR2: MNHEY, SMNVEV (reference sequence). The V end was cut by 5 bases, the J end by 8 bases, with 15 bases between. The DNA of the CDR3 is TGTGCCAGCAGTCCCAGGGGCGCGGTAGGCTACACCTTC. Its translation: CASSPRGAVGYTF.

This clonotype showed up just a few times. The chain links TRBV6-5 to TRBJ2-1, with 10 bases lining up with TRBD2. Germline CDR1 MNHEY, CDR2 SVGAGI. The CDR3 totals 17 residues. Trimming at V came to 2 bases and at J to 1 base, leaving 5 bases not matched to a gene. The CDR3 reads CASSYHGLADSYNEQFF. The CDR3 bases are TGTGCCAGCAGTTACCACGGACTAGCGGATTCCTACAATGAGCAGTTCTTC.

This clonotype was seen a handful of times. This chain uses TRBV6-5 with TRBJ2-5, with 10 bases fitting TRBD2. J gave up 0 bases and V 5 bases, and 3 bases lay outside the gene matches. The germline V gene has CDR1 MNHEY and CDR2 SVGAGI. There are 15 residues in the CDR3. The CDR3 sequence: CASSRGLADQETQYF. The DNA of the CDR3 is TGTGCCAGCAGTCGAGGACTAGCGGACCAAGAGACCCAGTACTTC.

This chain joins TRBV4-2 and TRBJ2-3; a weak D match, TRBD2 (6 bases). Germline-derived CDR1 and CDR2 are LGHNA and YNFKEQ. The V end lost 3 bases, the J end lost 0 bases, and 13 bases lay between the germline ends. This CDR3 region has 16 residues. CDR3 amino acids: CASSHRRAESTDTQYF. As DNA, the CDR3 is TGTGCCAGCAGCCACAGGAGGGCGGAAAGCACAGATACGCAGTATTTT.

The V call is TRBV28, the J call TRBJ2-7; 7 bases match TRBD2. The CDR3 is made up of 14 amino acids. The ends lost 9 bases at V and 2 bases at J; junction bases unmatched: 10. Germline V lookup: CDR1 MDHEN, CDR2 SYDVKM. CDR3 sequence (DNA): TGTGCCAGTGGTCCGACTAGCAGTACCTACGAGCAGTACTTC. Protein: CASGPTSSTYEQYF.

The gene calls are TRBV9 and TRBJ1-2, with D possibly being TRBD1 (6 bases). Trimming removed 0 bases from V and 8 bases from J, with 8 bases in between. Germline V gene lookup returns CDR1 SGDLS and CDR2 YYNGEE. CDR3 length equals 12 residues. The CDR3 DNA reads as TGTGCCAGCAGCGTAGGAGACAGGGGCTACACCTTC. Protein sequence: CASSVGDRGYTF.

This clonotype has just a few counts. The chain is built from TRBV10-2 and TRBJ2-7, with 7 bases identical to TRBD2. The V gene end was trimmed by 3 bases and the J gene end by 3 bases; junction bases not matched to a gene: 8. The CDR3 runs to 15 residues. The V gene's germline CDR1 is WSHSY and CDR2 SAAADI. The CDR3 DNA reads as TGCGCCAGCAGTGACAGACTAGCTACCCACTACGAGCAGTACTTC. Amino acids: CASSDRLATHYEQYF.

This clonotype appeared a single time. The chain has TRBV4-2 and TRBJ2-7; tentative D call: TRBD2 (6 bases). Trimming removed 0 bases from V and 3 bases from J, with 12 bases in between. Germline assignment: CDR1 LGHNA and CDR2 YNFKEQ. CDR3 length: 15 amino acids. CDR3 sequence (DNA): TGTGCCAGCAGCCAAGAAAGGGGAGGAGGCTACGAGCAGTACTTC. It encodes CASSQERGGGYEQYF.

The rearrangement links TRBV2 to TRBJ2-1; D might be TRBD1 or TRBD2, each matching 6 bases. Per the germline V gene, CDR1 is SNHLY and CDR2 is FYNNEI. The germline V and J ends were trimmed by 4 bases and 10 bases, with 14 bases remaining between them. This CDR3 is built from 13 residues. The CDR3 loop is CASSVGGTREQFF. The CDR3, as DNA: TGTGCCAGCAGTGTAGGGGGGACTCGGGAGCAGTTCTTC.

This chain joins TRBV9 and TRBJ2-7; perhaps D is TRBD1 or TRBD2 (5 bases each). CDR1 is SGDLS, CDR2 YYNGEE, per germline. The CDR3 is 14 residues long. Between the trimmed V and J ends, which lost 3 bases and 0 bases, there was a span of 10 bases. Written as DNA, the CDR3 is TGTGCCAGCAGCGCCAGGGACGCCTCCTACGAGCAGTACTTC. Translating gives CASSARDASYEQYF.

There are a few counts of this clonotype. The V and J genes are TRBV7-3 and TRBJ1-2; 10 bases line up with TRBD1. CDR3 length: 14 amino acids. The V segment lost 5 bases and the J segment 6 bases; nucleotides outside the gene matches: 6. Germline CDR1 is SGHTA and CDR2 is FQGTGA. The CDR3 DNA reads TGTGCCAGCAGCCAGACAGGGGGCACCGATGGCTACACCTTC. Protein sequence: CASSQTGGTDGYTF.

This rearrangement joins TRBV3-1 to TRBJ1-3, with D maybe TRBD1 (5 bases). CDR3 size: 14 residues. Germline V lookup: CDR1 LGHDT, CDR2 YNNKEL (reference sequence). Trimming removed 4 bases at V and 4 bases at J, with 11 bases between. CDR3 coding DNA: TGTGCCAGCAGCCCCGGGACGGACGGAAACACCATATATTTT. It yields the protein CASSPGTDGNTIYF.

The chain is built from TRBV7-3 and TRBJ2-1; TRBD1 matches at 9 bases. The CDR3 loop spans 16 amino acids. V lost 5 bases to trimming and J lost 4 bases; unmatched junction nucleotides: 9. Germline V gene data show CDR1 as SGHTA and CDR2 as FQGTGA. The CDR3 spells CASSLQQGAGYNEQFF. DNA of the CDR3: TGTGCCAGCAGCCTCCAACAGGGGGCGGGTTACAATGAGCAGTTCTTC.

This clonotype was recorded a few times. The V gene is TRBV28, the J gene TRBJ2-7; maybe TRBD2 (6 bases). Germline V gives CDR1 MDHEN, CDR2 SYDVKM. Trimming cost V 3 bases and J 9 bases, with 12 bases left between them. CDR3 size: 12 residues. The CDR3 sequence is CASSLRGAGQYF. The CDR3 DNA reads TGTGCCAGCAGTTTGCGGGGCGCGGGGCAGTACTTC.

This clonotype was seen a few times. The V gene is TRBV29-1, the J gene TRBJ1-5, with TRBD1 matching 11 bases. V lost 4 bases to trimming and J lost 6 bases; unmatched junction nucleotides: 2. The germline V gene has CDR1 SQVTM and CDR2 ANQGSEA. The CDR3 contains 13 residues. The CDR3 loop is CSVGDRGVQPQHF. CDR3 DNA: TGCAGCGTTGGGGACAGGGGGGTTCAGCCCCAGCATTTT.